This is a list of T cell receptor beta chains from one sample in a study of T cell responses to AZD1222 COVID-19 vaccine. The assay was immunoSEQ multiplex PCR, and TCRdb's table has in-frame clones only and misses some. The data show over 100,000 clones, roughly 89% seen once. The sample was peripheral blood, taken on day 0 of AZD1222 vaccination. Every receptor here comes from an adult in good health. Each CDR3 is given with its conserved first and last residue. D genes are given only for firm matches. Clone size is shown for a subset of rows, as once, few, many or a class of expanded clone.

CASSESSGVGTDTQYF,TGCGCCAGCAGTGAGTCTTCCGGGGTTGGTACAGATACGCAGTATTTT,TRBJ2-3,-,TRBV10-2,-
CASSYSASLPEQFF,TGTGCCAGCAGTTACTCCGCTTCGCTACCTGAGCAGTTCTTC,TRBJ2-1,-,TRBV6-6,-
CASSEWWATGELFF,TGTGCCAGCAGTGAATGGTGGGCTACCGGGGAGCTGTTTTTT,TRBJ2-2,-,TRBV2,few
CASSIDSLNTEAFF,TGTGCCAGCAGCATAGACAGCCTGAACACTGAAGCTTTCTTT,TRBJ1-1,-,TRBV7-9,-
CASSLDRNTEAFF,TGTGCCAGCTCTTTGGATAGGAACACTGAAGCTTTCTTT,TRBJ1-1,-,TRBV18,-
CASSPQGSTGELFF,TGTGCCAGCAGCCCCCAGGGGAGCACCGGGGAGCTGTTTTTT,TRBJ2-2,-,TRBV9,-
CASSVDQPQHF,TGTGCCAGCAGTGTTGATCAGCCCCAGCATTTT,TRBJ1-5,-,TRBV25-1,-
CASSPLPGSNGYTF,TGTGCCAGCAGCCCCCTCCCAGGGTCGAATGGCTACACCTTC,TRBJ1-2,-,TRBV3-1/TRBV3-2,-
CASSSYRERNQPQHF,TGTGCCAGCAGCTCTTACAGGGAGCGCAATCAGCCCCAGCATTTT,TRBJ1-5,-,TRBV5-8,-
CASSNPLGYEQYF,TGTGCCAGCAGCAATCCCCTAGGGTACGAGCAGTACTTC,TRBJ2-7,-,TRBV28,-
CASGLGTGEKLFF,TGTGCTAGTGGTTTGGGGACAGGAGAAAAACTGTTTTTT,TRBJ1-4,TRBD1,TRBV12-5,-
CASSYSGNRGVYEQYF,TGTGCCAGCAGTTACTCGGGAAACAGGGGCGTCTACGAGCAGTACTTC,TRBJ2-7,TRBD1,TRBV6-5,-
CASSYDQGAYNEQFF,TGTGCCAGCAGTTACGACCAAGGGGCCTACAATGAGCAGTTCTTC,TRBJ2-1,-,TRBV7-3,-
CASSAKNGDEQYF,TGCGCCAGCAGCGCCAAGAATGGGGACGAGCAGTACTTC,TRBJ2-7,-,TRBV4-3,-
CASSFGQGSNEQYF,TGCGCCAGCAGCTTCGGACAGGGGAGTAACGAGCAGTACTTC,TRBJ2-7,TRBD1,TRBV5-1,-
CASSRGGDADTQYF,TGTGCCAGCAGTCGGGGGGGCGACGCAGATACGCAGTATTTT,TRBJ2-3,TRBD2,TRBV7-3,-
CASSQDLLVRTLGLDTEAFF,TGCGCCAGCAGCCAAGATCTATTGGTCAGGACGTTAGGGCTCGACACTGAAGCTTTCTTT,TRBJ1-1,-,TRBV4-3,-
CATTFGTAEYGYTF,TGTGCCACCACTTTTGGGACGGCCGAATATGGCTACACCTTC,TRBJ1-2,-,TRBV19,-
CASSIASGGVSQYF,TGTGCCAGCAGCATTGCTTCAGGGGGCGTATCGCAGTACTTC,TRBJ2-7,TRBD1,TRBV13,-
CSVALADSYNEQFF,TGCAGCGTGGCCCTTGCGGACTCCTACAATGAGCAGTTCTTC,TRBJ2-1,-,TRBV29-1,-
CASSGRQGRSSGEQFF,TGTGCCAGTAGTGGCCGACAGGGAAGATCATCGGGTGAGCAGTTCTTC,TRBJ2-1,TRBD1,TRBV19,-
CASRVGTATYEQYF,TGTGCCAGCAGAGTTGGGACAGCAACCTACGAGCAGTACTTC,TRBJ2-7,TRBD1,TRBV2,-
CASSPRLAGISYEQYF,TGTGCCAGCAGCCCCCGTTTGGCAGGGATCTCCTACGAGCAGTACTTC,TRBJ2-7,-,TRBV11-2,once
CASSLLSGTGDNEKLFF,TGCGCCAGCAGCTTGTTATCCGGGACAGGGGATAATGAAAAACTGTTTTTT,TRBJ1-4,TRBD1,TRBV5-1,-
CASSPRTGGVGTEAFF,TGCGCCAGCAGTCCCCGGACTGGAGGGGTTGGGACTGAAGCTTTCTTT,TRBJ1-1,-,TRBV5-1,many
CASSPAPRQPFTGELFF,TGTGCCAGCAGCCCAGCACCCCGCCAGCCATTCACCGGGGAGCTGTTTTTT,TRBJ2-2,-,TRBV3-1/TRBV3-2,-
CASSLGLAGGHDNEQFF,TGTGCCAGCAGCTTAGGACTAGCGGGGGGCCATGACAATGAGCAGTTCTTC,TRBJ2-1,TRBD2,TRBV7-9,once
CATTGSRNTIYF,TGTGCCACCACAGGATCGAGAAACACCATATATTTT,TRBJ1-3,-,TRBV2,few
CASSSTPDQNQPQHF,TGCGCCAGCAGCTCAACCCCAGACCAGAATCAGCCCCAGCATTTT,TRBJ1-5,-,TRBV5-1,-
CASRSGGADYGYTF,TGTGCCAGCAGGTCAGGGGGCGCGGACTATGGCTACACCTTC,TRBJ1-2,TRBD1,TRBV6-5,-
CASSLLGPGDAGELFF,TGTGCCAGCAGTTTATTGGGGCCTGGGGACGCCGGGGAGCTGTTTTTT,TRBJ2-2,-,TRBV27,-
CASSRQYSYEQYF,TGTGCCAGCAGTAGACAGTATTCCTACGAGCAGTACTTC,TRBJ2-7,-,TRBV12-3/TRBV12-4,-
CASSILGYGTEAFF,TGTGCCAGTAGTATATTAGGGTACGGCACTGAAGCTTTCTTT,TRBJ1-1,-,TRBV19,-
CSVGSTDTQYF,TGCAGCGTTGGTAGCACAGATACGCAGTATTTT,TRBJ2-3,-,TRBV29-1,-
CASSKRQNTEAFF,TGTGCCAGCAGCAAGAGACAGAACACTGAAGCTTTCTTT,TRBJ1-1,-,TRBV9,-
CASSPHPRSGNTIYF,TGTGCCAGCTCACCCCACCCGCGCTCTGGAAACACCATATATTTT,TRBJ1-3,-,TRBV18,-
CASSSRHPEGYTF,TGTGCCAGCAGTTCACGCCACCCTGAGGGCTACACCTTC,TRBJ1-2,-,TRBV6-5,-
CASGRLAGDYEQYF,TGTGCCAGCGGCAGACTAGCGGGGGATTACGAGCAGTACTTC,TRBJ2-7,TRBD2,TRBV6-5,-
CAISPGISGNTIYF,TGTGCCATCAGTCCCGGGATCTCTGGAAACACCATATATTTT,TRBJ1-3,-,TRBV10-3,-
CASSIGTGSGNEQFF,TGTGCCAGTAGTATAGGAACAGGGTCGGGCAATGAGCAGTTCTTC,TRBJ2-1,-,TRBV19,-
CSVEVGVVEAFF,TGCAGCGTTGAAGTCGGGGTCGTAGAAGCTTTCTTT,TRBJ1-1,-,TRBV29-1,-
CASRLAGYTF,TGTGCCAGCAGGCTGGCCGGCTACACCTTC,TRBJ1-2,-,TRBV5-8,-
CASSPGGVEYGYTF,TGTGCCAGCTCACCAGGTGGGGTTGAGTATGGCTACACCTTC,TRBJ1-2,-,TRBV18,-
CSADLGMDEQYF,TGCAGCGCAGATCTCGGGATGGACGAGCAGTACTTC,TRBJ2-7,-,TRBV29-1,-
CASSQVAGQSNEKLFF,TGCGCCAGCAGCCAAGTCGCGGGACAATCTAATGAAAAACTGTTTTTT,TRBJ1-4,-,TRBV4-3,-
CASSEWGGEAFF,TGTGCCAGCAGTGAATGGGGGGGAGAAGCTTTCTTT,TRBJ1-1,-,TRBV6-1,-
CASSQRDRGRDTQYF,TGCGCCAGCAGCCAACGGGACAGGGGGCGGGATACGCAGTATTTT,TRBJ2-3,TRBD1,TRBV4-3,-
CASSYSLSQGSTEAFF,TGTGCCAGCAGTTACTCTCTGTCACAGGGGAGCACTGAAGCTTTCTTT,TRBJ1-1,TRBD1,TRBV6-6,-
CSASAQRSSGNTIYF,TGCAGTGCTAGTGCCCAACGGAGCTCTGGAAACACCATATATTTT,TRBJ1-3,-,TRBV20-1,-
CASSLTAGLNEQFF,TGCGCCAGCAGCTTGACGGCGGGTTTGAATGAGCAGTTCTTC,TRBJ2-1,-,TRBV5-1,-
CAWGRTGTFEKLFF,TGTGCCTGGGGTCGGACAGGGACGTTTGAAAAACTGTTTTTT,TRBJ1-4,TRBD1,TRBV30,-
CASSQNGNTEAFF,TGTGCCAGCAGCCAAAATGGGAACACTGAAGCTTTCTTT,TRBJ1-1,-,TRBV3-1/TRBV3-2,-
CAATRGLNTEAFF,TGTGCCGCGACCAGGGGGTTGAACACTGAAGCTTTCTTT,TRBJ1-1,TRBD1,TRBV7-2,few